This paragraph reports one T cell receptor (beta chain). The antigen remains undetermined. Profiling relied on immunoSEQ multiplex PCR, and the TCRdb table lists in-frame clones only, not all of them. The table records about 73,000 clones, under 95% of them present only once. The sample originates from a study of human versus mouse CDR3 diversity and MHC coevolution. Findings and caveats of the study: Humans had the largest estimated TCR beta repertoire, 1.5 million to 2 million clonotypes.

J was trimmed by 7 bases and V by 0 bases; bases with no gene match: 14. The CDR3 loop spans 18 amino acids. Germline loops: CDR1 LGHNA, CDR2 YNFKEQ. This TCR derives from a person aged 30-70 years in good health. Sequenced: naive CD4+ T cells from blood. The subset here: CD45RO-negative CD62L-positive naive CD4 T cells. This chain links TRBV4-2 with TRBJ2-1; 8 bases are shared with TRBD2. The CDR3 region is CASSQEPGYGGAGNEQFF. Here the CDR3 DNA reads TGTGCCAGCAGCCAAGAACCCGGGTACGGGGGGGCGGGTAATGAGCAGTTCTTC.